This T cell receptor beta chain is drawn from a study of blood T cell repertoires in COVID-19. Study as a whole: Sources were T cells, B-cell-depleted T cells, or PBMCs; the material itself was cDNA or gDNA.

The CDR3 runs to 15 residues. Germline V gives CDR1 SGHNT, CDR2 YYREEE (reference sequence). V gave up 6 bases and J gave up 2 bases, with 12 bases separating them. The authors' processing: Amplification with reference gene primers provided the estimates of nucleated cell counts. Sequencing was performed with immunoSEQ multiplex PCR; in TCRdb, only in-frame clones are kept and a portion is missing. The V and J calls and clone size are taken from that table; D and trimming were inferred from the DNA. The repertoire has around 100,000 clones, around 83% of them found once; the top ten carry 2%. Input material: peripheral blood. The origin of this receptor is an older man with active or convalescent COVID-19. The rearrangement joins TRBV5-4 to TRBJ2-6, with a weak D call TRBD1 (5 bases). The CDR3 loop reads CASTHIGAGANVLTF. CDR3 nucleotides: TGTGCCAGCACCCATATAGGGGCTGGGGCCAACGTCCTGACTTTC. Looking up the rest from reference TRBV5-4 and TRBJ2-6 gives the full variable domain: ETGVTQSPTHLIKTRGQQVTLRCSSQSGHNTVSWYQQALGQGPQFIFQYYREEENGRGNFPPRFSGLQFPNYSSELNVNALELDDSALYLCASTHIGAGANVLTFGAGSRLTVL.